The TCR beta chain described here comes from a study of T cells in tumors and immune-related adverse events (dated by TCRdb to 2020 to 2022). The immunoSEQ assay was used to amplify and sequence the TCR beta locus, producing bulk TCR Vbeta CDR3 data. The paper's data handling went like this. CDR3s were excluded if they were non-productive, were shorter than 7 amino acids, or did not start with C or end with F/W. Analysis was restricted to specimens with at least 1000 reads, and clonotypes were defined at the amino acid level. Clonality was calculated as 1 minus Pielou's evenness. Library sizes were equalized by abundance-weighted random subsampling with replacement, which was repeated 100 times so that 95% confidence intervals could be reported. The Morisita overlap index was used to quantify repertoire overlap, and the top 40 clones in each specimen were examined for overlap with the irAE. TCRdb holds this immuneACCESS table with in-frame rearrangements only. Some clones are missing; in checked studies, unresolved V genes explain under half, and the rest has no known cause. V, J and clone size are those of that table, while D and trimming were read from the DNA. The sample contains fewer than 25,000 clones, 75% to 95% of them found a single time. Clones ranked in the top ten supply 1.2% to 1.5% of the sample.

The treatment or condition label, read with the paper, signifies: nivolumab (PD-1 blockade) given before sampling. The DNeasy Blood and Tissue Kit was used to extract DNA from the formalin-fixed paraffin-embedded specimens. The count of this clone is one. Its antigen target is currently unknown. The record has no base qualities; no much larger clone is one base away. The sample consisted of lymph node tissue, taken from a patient treated with anti-PD-1 therapy. This clonotype was obtained from a female donor with metastatic renal cell carcinoma.

For the CDR3, the sequence is CASSFLGSSYNEQFF. The DNA reads as follows: TGTGCCAGCAGCTTTCTTGGAAGCTCCTACAATGAGCAGTTCTTC. This chain joins TRBV11-1 to TRBJ2-1; the D gene is unclear. V gives up 3 bases and J gives up 0 bases, and the segment between their germline ends measures 9 bases. The CDR3 runs 15 amino acids, cysteine and phenylalanine included. Only the CDR3 DNA is retained, 45 bases long and in frame from the first base. CDR1 SGHAT and CDR2 FQDESV were looked up in the germline V gene (reference sequence). The reference TRBV11-1 and TRBJ2-1 proteins fill in what lies around the CDR3, so the full variable domain reads EAEVAQSPRYKITEKSQAVAFWCDPISGHATLYWYRQILGQGPELLVQFQDESVVDDSQLPKDRFSAERLKGVDSTLKIQPAELGDSAMYLCASSFLGSSYNEQFFGPGTRLTVL.